The sequence of this TCR beta chain was determined in a study of T cell changes during pregnancy in multiple sclerosis. The assay was immunoSEQ multiplex PCR, and TCRdb's table has in-frame clones only and misses some. The sample comprises more than 45,000 clones, roughly 91% of which are singletons, and under 0.3% rests with the top ten. The CDR3 has 16 residues. V was trimmed by 5 bases and J by 3 bases, leaving 17 bases between them. The germline gives CDR1 LNHDA, CDR2 SQIVND (reference sequence). This chain links TRBV19 with TRBJ1-5; D is ambiguous. This receptor was taken from a female donor with multiple sclerosis, enrolled in a pregnancy study. Sample: CD4+ T cells from peripheral blood mononuclear cells, taken in the second trimester of pregnancy. DNA for the CDR3: TGTGCCAGTAGTCCCGGACTACAGAGCTTCAATCAGCCCCAGCATTTT. Its protein is CASSPGLQSFNQPQHF.